The 12 T cell receptor beta chains below all came from one sample that was sequenced in a study of CD8+CD57+ T cells in acquired aplastic anemia. According to the study, genomic DNA was the template for TCR beta VDJ and CDR3 profiling. TCRdb itself ran the reads through MiXCR, one entry per CDR3 protein. The table has 150,000 to 200,000 distinct CDR3 sequences, 40% to 55% seen once. Patients sequenced had flow cytometry evidence of CD8+CD57+ cell expansion. Sample: sorted CD4+, CD8+, or CD8+CD57+ T cells (not recorded which) from PBMCs. These receptors originate from a human donor with aplastic anemia.

This clonotype was detected once. This chain joins TRBV10-3 and TRBJ2-2, with D maybe TRBD2 (5 bases). This CDR3 spans 15 amino acids. V lost 7 bases, J lost 0 bases, and 12 bases lay in between. Germline CDR1 and CDR2: ENHRY and SYGVKD. Here the CDR3 DNA reads TGTGCCATCACCCGGATGGACTCGAACACCGGGGAGCTGTTTTTT. Encoded protein: CAITRMDSNTGELFF.

This clonotype was seen a few times. The chain carries TRBV12-5 and TRBJ2-2; D might be TRBD2 (6 bases). The CDR3 is 16 residues long. Looked up from germline, CDR1 is LGHNT and CDR2 is FRNRAP. Trimming left V 5 bases short and J 1 base short, with 14 bases between. Written as DNA, the CDR3 is TGTGCTAGTGGTCCCTCAACCGGGGGGAACACCGGGGAGCTGTTTTTT. Its translation is CASGPSTGGNTGELFF.

The V and J genes are TRBV16 and TRBJ2-6; D call uncertain. The V end was cut by 4 bases, the J end by 3 bases, with 16 bases between. CDR1 and CDR2 from the germline V gene are KGHSY and FQNENV. The CDR3 spans 17 residues. CDR3 DNA: TGTGCCAGCAGCCTCCACCCCCCAGGTGGTGGGGCCAACGTCCTGACTTTC. Translating gives CASSLHPPGGGANVLTF.

There are many counts of this clonotype. The J gene is TRBJ1-1, the V gene TRBV9; D remains unclear. This CDR3 region has 16 residues. Germline V CDR1 and CDR2: SGDLS, YYNGEE. V was pared by 3 bases and J by 7 bases, with 22 bases between. CDR3 DNA: TGTGCCAGCAGCGCGGGGAATCGATGGATCGAGAATGAAGCTTTCTTT. Protein sequence: CASSAGNRWIENEAFF.

This rearrangement joins TRBV7-3 to TRBJ2-7; possibly TRBD1 for D (6 bases). V was shortened by 5 bases and J by 6 bases, with 14 bases between the two germline ends. Germline CDR1 and CDR2: SGHTA and FQGTGA. The CDR3 consists of 13 residues. CDR3 sequence reads: CASSPPARGEQYF. CDR3 DNA sequence: TGTGCCAGCAGCCCCCCGGCCAGGGGCGAGCAGTACTTC. The complete variable domain, with remaining parts taken from reference TRBV7-3 and TRBJ2-7, reads GAGVSQTPSNKVTEKGKYVELRCDPISGHTALYWYRQSLGQGPEFLIYFQGTGAADDSGLPNDRFFAVRPEGSVSTLKIQRTERGDSAVYLCASSPPARGEQYFGPGTRLTVT.

The chain uses TRBV10-3 and TRBJ2-5; the D gene is possibly TRBD2 (6 bases). With 3 bases removed from V and 4 bases from J, the gap between germline ends came to 18 bases. Germline V gives CDR1 ENHRY, CDR2 SYGVKD. The CDR3 length is 16 residues. DNA for the CDR3: TGTGCCATCAGTGAAGGGACTCCGAGAACGTCAGAGACCCAGTACTTC. This sequence encodes CAISEGTPRTSETQYF.

This clonotype was counted at least ten times. The chain employs TRBV7-2 and TRBJ2-3; D may be TRBD2 (5 bases). The CDR3 has 14 residues. Germline loops: CDR1 SGHTA, CDR2 FQGNSA. Trimming took off 4 bases at V and 4 bases at J, with 12 bases between the two ends. This chain's CDR3 is CASSSKLGADTQYF. The CDR3 DNA follows: TGTGCCAGCAGCTCGAAACTAGGTGCAGATACGCAGTATTTT.

The chain recombines TRBV7-8 with TRBJ2-1; D is perhaps TRBD2 (6 bases). Germline-derived CDR1 and CDR2 are SGHVS and FQNEAQ. This CDR3 is 15 amino acids long. Trimming shortened V by 3 bases and J by 2 bases, and 11 bases separated the two germline ends. CDR3 region: CASSLTSSAYNEQFF. CDR3 nucleotides: TGTGCCAGCAGCTTGACTAGTAGCGCCTACAATGAGCAGTTCTTC.

The table lists this clonotype with a few counts. The rearrangement joins TRBV29-1 to TRBJ1-3, with D possibly TRBD1 on 6 matching bases. Trimming stripped 6 bases from V and 0 bases from J, with 9 bases between. Germline CDR1 SQVTM, CDR2 ANQGSEA. This CDR3 has 13 residues. The DNA of the CDR3 is TGCAGCGTCGAACAGGGCTCTGGAAACACCATATATTTT. Translating it yields CSVEQGSGNTIYF.

This chain uses TRBV10-2 with TRBJ1-2, with 7 bases aligning to TRBD1. This CDR3 has 16 residues. Germline values: CDR1 WSHSY, CDR2 SAAADI. V lost 4 bases to trimming and J lost 3 bases; unmatched junction nucleotides: 11. The CDR3 DNA is TGCGCCAGCAGTGCGAATTGGGACAGTGCCTACTATGGCTACACCTTC. It codes for CASSANWDSAYYGYTF.

This chain uses TRBV29-1 with TRBJ2-7; D gene unclear. This CDR3 has 16 residues. V gave up 6 bases and J gave up 2 bases, with 23 bases separating them. Germline CDR1 and CDR2: SQVTM and ANQGSEA. The CDR3 DNA sequence: TGCAGCGTAGTCACACCCCTACCTACTTCCGCCTACGAGCAGTACTTC. Its protein product is CSVVTPLPTSAYEQYF.

This clonotype has ten or more counts. V usage is TRBV9 and J usage is TRBJ2-2, with 9 bases lining up with TRBD1. Germline loops: CDR1 SGDLS, CDR2 YYNGEE. Trimming cost V 1 base and J 6 bases; bases outside gene matches: 4. This CDR3 has 15 amino acids. The CDR3 nucleotides read TGTGCCAGCAGCGTAAGGGGACAGGGTTCCGGGGAGCTGTTTTTT. Its protein is CASSVRGQGSGELFF.